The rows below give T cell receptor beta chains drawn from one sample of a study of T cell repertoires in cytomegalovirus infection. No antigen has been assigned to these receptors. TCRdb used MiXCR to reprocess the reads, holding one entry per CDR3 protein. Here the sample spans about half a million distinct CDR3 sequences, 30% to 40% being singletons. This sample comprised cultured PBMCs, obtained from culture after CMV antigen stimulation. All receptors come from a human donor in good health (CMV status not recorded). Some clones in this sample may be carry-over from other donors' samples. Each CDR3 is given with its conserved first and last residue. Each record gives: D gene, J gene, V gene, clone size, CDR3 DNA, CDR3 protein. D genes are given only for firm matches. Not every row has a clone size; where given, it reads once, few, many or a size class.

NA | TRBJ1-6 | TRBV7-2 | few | TGTGCCAGCAGCCCTGCCGGGACGGCAGGGGTACCCCTCCACTTT | CASSPAGTAGVPLHF
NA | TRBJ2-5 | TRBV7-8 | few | TGTGCCAGCAGCGGGGGGACGGTAGCATTCCAAGAGACCCAGTACTTC | CASSGGTVAFQETQYF
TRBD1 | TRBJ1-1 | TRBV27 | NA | TGTGCCAGCAGTCCCGACAGGGTAAGGAACACTGAAGCTTTCTTT | CASSPDRVRNTEAFF
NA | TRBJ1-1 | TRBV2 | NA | TGTGCCAGCAGTGGGGTTCAGGGAATAATACGAGCTTTCTTT | CASSGVQGIIRAFF
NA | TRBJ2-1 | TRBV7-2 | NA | TGTGCCAGCAGCTCCAAGCGGCACTCCTACAATGAGCAGTTCTTC | CASSSKRHSYNEQFF
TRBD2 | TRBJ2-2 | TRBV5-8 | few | TGTGCCAGCAGCGTGAGCGGGAGGGACACCGGGGAGCTGTTTTTT | CASSVSGRDTGELFF
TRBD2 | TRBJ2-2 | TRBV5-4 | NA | TGTGCCAGCAGCCCCCGGGGAGCGGGAGTGTCGGCCGGGGAGCTGTTTTTT | CASSPRGAGVSAGELFF
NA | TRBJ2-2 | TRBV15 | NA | TGTGCCACCAGCAGAGAGCTGCAGGGCCTCACCGGGGAGCTGTTTTTT | CATSRELQGLTGELFF
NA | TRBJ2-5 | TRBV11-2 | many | TGTGCCAGCAGCTTACCTCGGTCTCGGGGGCTAGCGGAGGAGACCCAGTACTTC | CASSLPRSRGLAEETQYF
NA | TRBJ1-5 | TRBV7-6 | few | TGTGCCAGCAGCTTGGGCTTCAGGGAGCATCAGCCCCAGCATTTT | CASSLGFREHQPQHF
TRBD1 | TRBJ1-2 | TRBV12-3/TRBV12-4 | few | TGTGCCAGCAATCGACAGGGGATCTATGGCTACACCTTC | CASNRQGIYGYTF
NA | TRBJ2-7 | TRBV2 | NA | TGTGCCAGCAGCCGTCCCCGGGACGAGCAGTACTTC | CASSRPRDEQYF
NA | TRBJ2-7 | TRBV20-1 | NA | TGCAGTGCTAGAGGGGGCCTCGCTTACGAGCAGTACTTC | CSARGGLAYEQYF
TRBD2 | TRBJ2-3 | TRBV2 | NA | TGTGCCAGCAGTGAAGTCTCCGGAGGACTAGCGGGAGATACGCAGTATTTT | CASSEVSGGLAGDTQYF
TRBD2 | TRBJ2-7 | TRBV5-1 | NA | TGCGCCAGCAGCCCCCAGGCGGGAGGGCCCTACGAGCAGTACTTC | CASSPQAGGPYEQYF
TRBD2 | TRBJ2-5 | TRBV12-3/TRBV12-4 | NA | TGTGCCAGCAGTTCGGCGGGAGTTGGTGAGACCCAGTACTTC | CASSSAGVGETQYF
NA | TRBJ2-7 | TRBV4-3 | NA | TGCGCCAGCAGCCAAGATCATTCTTCCTACGAGCAGTACTTC | CASSQDHSSYEQYF
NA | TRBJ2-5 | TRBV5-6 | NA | TGTGCCAGCAGCTTGGGGTTAGGTCCCACCCATAACCCCCAAGAGACCCAGTACTTC | CASSLGLGPTHNPQETQYF
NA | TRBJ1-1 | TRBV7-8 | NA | TGTGCCAGCAGCTTGGGGGTCAGTTACACTGAAGCTTTCTTT | CASSLGVSYTEAFF
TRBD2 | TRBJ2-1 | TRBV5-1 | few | TGCGCCAGCAGCTGGGGACTAGCGGGAGGACGTGAAAACAATGAGCAGTTCTTC | CASSWGLAGGRENNEQFF
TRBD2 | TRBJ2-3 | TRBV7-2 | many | TGTGCCAGCAGCTTAGAACGGACGGGAGGATATCCGCAGTATTTT | CASSLERTGGYPQYF
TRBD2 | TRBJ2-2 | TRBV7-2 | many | TGTGCCAGCAGCTCCCCCAGCGGGAGGGCCGGGGAGCTGTTTTTT | CASSSPSGRAGELFF
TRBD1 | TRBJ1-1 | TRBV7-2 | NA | TGTGCCAGCAGCTTCGATGGACAGGGAGGGCGAGCTTTCTTT | CASSFDGQGGRAFF
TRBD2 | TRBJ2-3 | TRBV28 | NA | TGTGCCAGCAGCCCGAGGGGACTAGCGGGAGTGGCAGATACGCAGTATTTT | CASSPRGLAGVADTQYF
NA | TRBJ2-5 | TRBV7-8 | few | TGTGCCAGCAGCTTATCGGGACTTCCAAAAGAGACCCAGTACTTC | CASSLSGLPKETQYF
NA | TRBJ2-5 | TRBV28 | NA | TGTGCCAGCAGTTTAGCTGGGGGCAGGAAAGAGACCCAGTACTTC | CASSLAGGRKETQYF
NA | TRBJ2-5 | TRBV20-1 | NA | TGCAGTGCAGTGGCAGGGGTGGAGACCCAGTACTTC | CSAVAGVETQYF
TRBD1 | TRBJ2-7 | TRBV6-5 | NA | TGTGCCAGCAGACCTCCCGACAGGGGGTACGAGCAGTACTTC | CASRPPDRGYEQYF
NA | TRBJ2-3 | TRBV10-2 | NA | TGCGCCAGCAGTGATAAAGGCAGCACAGATACGCAGTATTTT | CASSDKGSTDTQYF
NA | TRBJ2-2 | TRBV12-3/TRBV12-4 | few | TGTGCCAGCACCCCTGGGCTACGGGTCGGGGAGCTGTTTTTT | CASTPGLRVGELFF
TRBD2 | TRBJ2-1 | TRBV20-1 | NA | TGCAGTGCTGGCAAGACTAGCGGCCGCTCCTACAATGAGCAGTTCTTC | CSAGKTSGRSYNEQFF
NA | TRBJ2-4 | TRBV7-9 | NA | TGTGCCAGCAGTCCGAGGAAGGCGGGGACGGGGAACATTCAGTACTTC | CASSPRKAGTGNIQYF
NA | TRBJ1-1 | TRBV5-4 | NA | TGTGCCAGCAGCTGGACTCTGGAGGGCACTGAAGCTTTCTTT | CASSWTLEGTEAFF
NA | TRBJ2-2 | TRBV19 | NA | TGTGCCAGTAGTAGTAGCGCGAACACCGGGGAGCTGTTTTTT | CASSSSANTGELFF
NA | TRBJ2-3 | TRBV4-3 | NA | TGCGCCAGCAGCCAAGAATTGGGGCGAACGACTGTCACAGATACGCAGTATTTT | CASSQELGRTTVTDTQYF
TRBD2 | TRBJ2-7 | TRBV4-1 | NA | TGCGCCAGCAGCCAAGTTACTAGCGGGAGTTGGGAGCAGTACTTC | CASSQVTSGSWEQYF
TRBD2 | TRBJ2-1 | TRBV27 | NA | TGTGCCAGCAGTTTTAGCGGGTTTACCTACAATGAGCAGTTCTTC | CASSFSGFTYNEQFF
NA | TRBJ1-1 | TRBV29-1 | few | TGCAGCGTTGAGGTCCAGGGTCCCACTGAAGCTTTCTTT | CSVEVQGPTEAFF
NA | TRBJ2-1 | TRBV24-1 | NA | TGTGCCACCAGTGATTCTTGGACATCCTTGGATGAGCAGTTCTTC | CATSDSWTSLDEQFF
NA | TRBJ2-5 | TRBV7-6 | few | TGTGCCAGCAGCCCCGTCCCCAGCAGCCAAGAGACCCAGTACTTC | CASSPVPSSQETQYF
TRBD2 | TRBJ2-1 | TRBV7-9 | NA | TGTGCCAGCAGTCCCGTGGCGGGAGAAGCCTACAATGAGCAGTTCTTC | CASSPVAGEAYNEQFF
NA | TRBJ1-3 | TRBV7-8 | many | TGTGCCAGCAGCTTAGTTGGAGGGCCCCCTGGAAACACCATATATTTT | CASSLVGGPPGNTIYF
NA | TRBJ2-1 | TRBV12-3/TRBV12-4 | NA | TGTGCCAGCAGCTTTGGTAGGAGGTTTCTTGAGCAGTTCTTC | CASSFGRRFLEQFF
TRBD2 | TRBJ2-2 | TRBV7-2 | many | TGTGCCAGCAGCTTAGGAGTTGGCGGGAGGACCGGGGAGCTGTTTTTT | CASSLGVGGRTGELFF
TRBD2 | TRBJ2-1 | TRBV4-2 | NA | TGTGCCAGCAGCCAAGAGAGCGGGAGGGCCTCTGAGCAGTTCTTC | CASSQESGRASEQFF
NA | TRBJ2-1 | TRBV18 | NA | TGTGCCAGCTCACCCCCGGGAATTGCCCCCGATGAGCAGTTCTTC | CASSPPGIAPDEQFF
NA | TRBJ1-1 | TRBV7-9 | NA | TGTGCCAGCAGCCCAAAAGTCTCATTT | CASSPKVSF
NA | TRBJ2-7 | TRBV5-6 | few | TGTGCCAGCAGCCCTTCATACTCCTACGAGCAGTACTTC | CASSPSYSYEQYF
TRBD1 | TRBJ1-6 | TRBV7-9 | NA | TGTGCCAGCAGCCACAGGGGGATTAATTCACCCCTCCACTTT | CASSHRGINSPLHF
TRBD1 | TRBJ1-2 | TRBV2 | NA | TGTGCCAGCACCCTTGGGACAGGGGTTGGCTACACCTTC | CASTLGTGVGYTF
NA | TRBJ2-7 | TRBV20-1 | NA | TGCAGTGCTAAGAAGACGGATACCTACGAGCAGTACTTC | CSAKKTDTYEQYF
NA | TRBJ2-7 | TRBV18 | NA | TGTGCCAGCTCGCGGTCGACGGGAGTGCACAACGAGCAGTACTTC | CASSRSTGVHNEQYF
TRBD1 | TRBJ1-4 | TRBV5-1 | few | TGCGCCAGCAGCTCCCAAGGGACAGGGAGGGAAAAACTGTTTTTT | CASSSQGTGREKLFF
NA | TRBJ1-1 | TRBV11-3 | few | TGTGCCAGCAGCTCCACGCGAACAGTCGCCCGCGCTGAAGCTTTCTTT | CASSSTRTVARAEAFF
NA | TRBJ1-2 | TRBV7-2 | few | TGTGCCAGCAGCCCCCTAGTAGGGGAGGCCTACACCTTC | CASSPLVGEAYTF
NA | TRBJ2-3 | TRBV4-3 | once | TGCGCCAGCAGCCAAGTGTTTGGTGATACGCAGTATTTT | CASSQVFGDTQYF
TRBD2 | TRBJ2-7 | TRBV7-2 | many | TGTGCCAGCAGCTTCAAAGCGGGAGGTTCCTACGAGCAGTACTTC | CASSFKAGGSYEQYF